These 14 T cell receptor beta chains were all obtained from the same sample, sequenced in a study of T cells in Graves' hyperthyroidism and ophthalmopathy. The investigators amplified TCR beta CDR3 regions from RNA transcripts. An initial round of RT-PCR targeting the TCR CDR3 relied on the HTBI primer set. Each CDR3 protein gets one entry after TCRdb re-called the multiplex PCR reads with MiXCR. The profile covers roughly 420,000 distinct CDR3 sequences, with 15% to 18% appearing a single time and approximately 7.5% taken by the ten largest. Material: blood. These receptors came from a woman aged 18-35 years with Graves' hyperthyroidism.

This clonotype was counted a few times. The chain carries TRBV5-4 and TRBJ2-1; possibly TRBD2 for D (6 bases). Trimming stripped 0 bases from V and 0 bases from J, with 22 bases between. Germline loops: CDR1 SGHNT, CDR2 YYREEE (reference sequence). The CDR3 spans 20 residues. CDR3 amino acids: CASSLAPFKREQSSYNEQFF. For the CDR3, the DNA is TGTGCCAGCAGCTTGGCGCCCTTTAAACGGGAGCAAAGCTCCTACAATGAGCAGTTCTTC.

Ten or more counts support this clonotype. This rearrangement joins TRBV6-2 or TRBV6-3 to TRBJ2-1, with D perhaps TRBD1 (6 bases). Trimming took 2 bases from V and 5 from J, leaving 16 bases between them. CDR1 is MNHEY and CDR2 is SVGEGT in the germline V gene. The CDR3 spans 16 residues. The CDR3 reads CASSYRGTRTNNEQFF. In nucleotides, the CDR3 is TGTGCCAGCAGTTACAGGGGGACCCGGACCAACAATGAGCAGTTCTTC.

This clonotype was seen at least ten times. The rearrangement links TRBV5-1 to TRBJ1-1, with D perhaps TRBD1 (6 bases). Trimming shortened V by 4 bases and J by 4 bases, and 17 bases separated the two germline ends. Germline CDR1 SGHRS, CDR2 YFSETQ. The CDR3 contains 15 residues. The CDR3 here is CASSRLAGGSTEAFF. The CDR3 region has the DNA TGCGCCAGCAGCCGGTTGGCGGGGGGCTCCACTGAAGCTTTCTTT.

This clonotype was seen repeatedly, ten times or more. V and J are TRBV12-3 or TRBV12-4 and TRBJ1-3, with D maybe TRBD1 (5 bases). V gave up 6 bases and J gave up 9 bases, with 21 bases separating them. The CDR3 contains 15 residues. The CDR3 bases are TGTGCCAGCAGACCTCCGGGGCTCCCCGGAGGCACCATATATTTT. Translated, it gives CASRPPGLPGGTIYF.

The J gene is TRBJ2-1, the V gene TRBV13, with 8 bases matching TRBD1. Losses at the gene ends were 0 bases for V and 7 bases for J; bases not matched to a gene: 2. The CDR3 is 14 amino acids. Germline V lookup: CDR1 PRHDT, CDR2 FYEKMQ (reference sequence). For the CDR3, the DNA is TGTGCCAGCAGCTTAGGGACAGGGGAAAATGAGCAGTTCTTC. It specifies CASSLGTGENEQFF.

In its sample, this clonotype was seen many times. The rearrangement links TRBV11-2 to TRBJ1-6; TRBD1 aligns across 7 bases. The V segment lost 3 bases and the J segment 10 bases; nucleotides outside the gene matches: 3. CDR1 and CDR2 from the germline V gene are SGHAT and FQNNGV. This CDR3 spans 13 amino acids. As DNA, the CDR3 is TGTGCCAGCAGCTTGACAGGGCCATCACCCCTCCACTTT. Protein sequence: CASSLTGPSPLHF.

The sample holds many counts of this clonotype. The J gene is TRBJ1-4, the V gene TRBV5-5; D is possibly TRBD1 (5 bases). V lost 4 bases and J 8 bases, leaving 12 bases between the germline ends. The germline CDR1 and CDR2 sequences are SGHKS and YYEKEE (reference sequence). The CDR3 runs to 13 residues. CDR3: CASSTGTKEKLFF. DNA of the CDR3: TGTGCCAGCAGCACCGGGACGAAAGAAAAACTGTTTTTT.

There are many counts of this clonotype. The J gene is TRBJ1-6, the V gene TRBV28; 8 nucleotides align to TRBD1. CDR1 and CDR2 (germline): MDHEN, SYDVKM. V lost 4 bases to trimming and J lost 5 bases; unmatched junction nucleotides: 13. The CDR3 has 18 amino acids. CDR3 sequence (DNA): TGTGCCAGCAGTTATCGGAATGAGAGGACAGGGAATAATTCACCCCTCCACTTT. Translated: CASSYRNERTGNNSPLHF.

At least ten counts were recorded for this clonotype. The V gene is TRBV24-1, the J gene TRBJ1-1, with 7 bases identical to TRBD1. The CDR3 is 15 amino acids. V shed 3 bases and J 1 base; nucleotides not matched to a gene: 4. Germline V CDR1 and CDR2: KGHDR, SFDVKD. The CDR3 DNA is TGTGCCACCAGTGATGGAGGACAGGCGAACACTGAAGCTTTCTTT. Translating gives CATSDGGQANTEAFF.

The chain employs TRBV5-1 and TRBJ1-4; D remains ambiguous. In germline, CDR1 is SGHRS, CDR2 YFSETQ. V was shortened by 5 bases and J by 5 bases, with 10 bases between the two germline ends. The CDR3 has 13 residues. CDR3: CASRWRENEKLFF. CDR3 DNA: TGCGCCAGCAGGTGGAGGGAAAATGAAAAACTGTTTTTT.

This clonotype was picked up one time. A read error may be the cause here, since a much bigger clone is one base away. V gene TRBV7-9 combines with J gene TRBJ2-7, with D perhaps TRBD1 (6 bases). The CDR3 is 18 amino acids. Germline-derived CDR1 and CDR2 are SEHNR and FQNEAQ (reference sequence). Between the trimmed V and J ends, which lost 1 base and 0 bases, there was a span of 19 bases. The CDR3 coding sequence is TGTGCCAGCAGCTTAGTACCAAAGCCAGGGGAAAGCTCCTACGAGCAGTACTTC. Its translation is CASSLVPKPGESSYEQYF. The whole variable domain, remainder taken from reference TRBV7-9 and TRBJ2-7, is DTGVSQNPRHKITKRGQNVTFRCDPISEHNRLYWYRQTLGQGPEFLTYFQNEAQLEKSRLLSDRFSAERPKGSFSTLEIQRTEQGDSAMYLCASSLVPKPGESSYEQYFGPGTRLTVT.

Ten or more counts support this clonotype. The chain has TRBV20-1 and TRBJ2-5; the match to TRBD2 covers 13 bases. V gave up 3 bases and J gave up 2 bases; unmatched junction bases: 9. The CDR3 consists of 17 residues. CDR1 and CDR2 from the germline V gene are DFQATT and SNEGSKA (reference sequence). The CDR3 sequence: CSARKGLAGVGQETQYF. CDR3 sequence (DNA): TGCAGTGCTAGGAAAGGACTAGCGGGGGTCGGGCAAGAGACCCAGTACTTC.

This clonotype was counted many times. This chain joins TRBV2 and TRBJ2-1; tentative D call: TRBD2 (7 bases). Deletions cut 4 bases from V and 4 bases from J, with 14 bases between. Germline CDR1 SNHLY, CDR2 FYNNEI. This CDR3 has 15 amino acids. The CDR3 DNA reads TGTGCCAGCAGTGTAAGGGGGGGCCCTTACAATGAGCAGTTCTTC. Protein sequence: CASSVRGGPYNEQFF.

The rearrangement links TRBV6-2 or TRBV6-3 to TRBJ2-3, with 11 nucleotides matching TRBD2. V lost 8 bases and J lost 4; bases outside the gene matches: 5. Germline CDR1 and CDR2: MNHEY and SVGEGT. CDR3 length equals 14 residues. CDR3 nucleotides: TGTGCCAGCCTTAGCGGGGGGGCCGCAGATACGCAGTATTTT. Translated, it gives CASLSGGAADTQYF.